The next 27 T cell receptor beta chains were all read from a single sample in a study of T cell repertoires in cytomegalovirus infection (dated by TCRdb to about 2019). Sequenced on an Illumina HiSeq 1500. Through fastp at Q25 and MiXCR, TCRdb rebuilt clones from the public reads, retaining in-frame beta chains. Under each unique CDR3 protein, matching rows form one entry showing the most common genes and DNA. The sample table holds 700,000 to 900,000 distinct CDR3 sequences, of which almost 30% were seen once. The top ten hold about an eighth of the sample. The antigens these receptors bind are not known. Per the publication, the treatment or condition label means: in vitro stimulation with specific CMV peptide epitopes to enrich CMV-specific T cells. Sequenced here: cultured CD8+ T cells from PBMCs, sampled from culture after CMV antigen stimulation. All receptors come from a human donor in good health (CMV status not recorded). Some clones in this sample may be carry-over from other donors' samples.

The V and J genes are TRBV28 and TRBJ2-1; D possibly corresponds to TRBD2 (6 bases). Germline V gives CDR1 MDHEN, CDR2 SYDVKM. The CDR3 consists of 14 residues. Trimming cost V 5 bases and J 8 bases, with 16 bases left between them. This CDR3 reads CASSPNGGEHEQFF. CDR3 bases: TGTGCCAGCAGTCCCAATGGAGGGGAGCATGAGCAGTTCTTC.

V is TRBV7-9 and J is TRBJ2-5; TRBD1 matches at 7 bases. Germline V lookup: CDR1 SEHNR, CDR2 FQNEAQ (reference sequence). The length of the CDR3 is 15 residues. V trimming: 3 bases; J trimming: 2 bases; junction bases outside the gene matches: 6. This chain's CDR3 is CASSFRDRSQETQYF. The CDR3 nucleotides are TGTGCCAGCAGCTTCCGGGACAGATCTCAAGAGACCCAGTACTTC.

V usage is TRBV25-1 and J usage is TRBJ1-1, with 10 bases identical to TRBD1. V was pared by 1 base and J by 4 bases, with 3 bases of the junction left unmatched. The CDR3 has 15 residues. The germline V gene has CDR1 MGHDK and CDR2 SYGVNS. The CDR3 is CASSEFRTGGTEAFF. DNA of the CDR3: TGTGCCAGCAGTGAATTTAGGACAGGGGGCACTGAAGCTTTCTTT.

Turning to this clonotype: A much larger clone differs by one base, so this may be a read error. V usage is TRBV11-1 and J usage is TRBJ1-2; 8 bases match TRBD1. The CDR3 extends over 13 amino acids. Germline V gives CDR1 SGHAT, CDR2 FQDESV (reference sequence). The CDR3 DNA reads TGTGCCAACAGCTTCGGACAGGGCTATGGCTACACCTTC. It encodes CANSFGQGYGYTF.

The CDR3 nucleotides are TGCGCCAGCGAAGGAAGCGACAATGAGCAGTTCTTC. Translating it yields CASEGSDNEQFF. This chain uses TRBV4-1 with TRBJ2-1; D is uncertain. From germline, CDR1 is MGHRA and CDR2 YSYEKL. The CDR3 totals 12 residues. Trimming took 8 bases from V and 5 from J, leaving 10 bases between them.

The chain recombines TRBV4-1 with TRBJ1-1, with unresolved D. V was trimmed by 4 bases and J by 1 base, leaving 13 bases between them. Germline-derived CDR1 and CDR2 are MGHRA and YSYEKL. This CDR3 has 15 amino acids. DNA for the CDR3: TGCGCCAGCAGCCCCCCCGGACGGGGGAACACTGAAGCTTTCTTT. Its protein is CASSPPGRGNTEAFF.

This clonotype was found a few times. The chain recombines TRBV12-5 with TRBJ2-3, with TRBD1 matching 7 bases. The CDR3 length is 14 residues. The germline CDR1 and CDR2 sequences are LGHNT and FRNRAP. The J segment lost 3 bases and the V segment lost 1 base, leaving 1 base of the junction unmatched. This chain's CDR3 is CASGLEQGTDTQYF. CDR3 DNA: TGTGCTAGTGGTTTGGAACAGGGGACAGATACGCAGTATTTT.

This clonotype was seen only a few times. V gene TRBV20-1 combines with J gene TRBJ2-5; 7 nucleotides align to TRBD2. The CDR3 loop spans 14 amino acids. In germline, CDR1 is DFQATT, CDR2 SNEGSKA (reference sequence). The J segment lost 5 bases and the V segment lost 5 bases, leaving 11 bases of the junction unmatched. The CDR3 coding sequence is TGCAGTGCTTCCGGGTCTCGGGGAGGGGAGACCCAGTACTTC. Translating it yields CSASGSRGGETQYF.

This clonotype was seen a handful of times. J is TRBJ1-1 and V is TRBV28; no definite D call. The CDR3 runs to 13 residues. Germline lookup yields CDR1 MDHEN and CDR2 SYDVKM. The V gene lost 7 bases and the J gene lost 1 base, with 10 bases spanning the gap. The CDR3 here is CASTPDGNTEAFF. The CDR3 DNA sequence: TGTGCCAGCACCCCCGACGGGAACACTGAAGCTTTCTTT.

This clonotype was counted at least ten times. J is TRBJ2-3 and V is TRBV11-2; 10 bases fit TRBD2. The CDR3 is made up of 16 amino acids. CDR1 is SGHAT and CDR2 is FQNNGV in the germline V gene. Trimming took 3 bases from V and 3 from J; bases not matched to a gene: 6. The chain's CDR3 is CASSFYSGGATDTQYF. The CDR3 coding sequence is TGTGCCAGCAGCTTTTACAGCGGGGGGGCGACAGATACGCAGTATTTT.

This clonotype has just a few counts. The CDR3 coding sequence is TGTGCCAGCCAGGACAGGGTGGGCGAGCAGTACTTC. It translates to CASQDRVGEQYF. The chain has TRBV7-8 and TRBJ2-7; TRBD1 matches 8 bases. V was pared by 8 bases and J by 6 bases, with 6 bases of the junction left unmatched. The CDR3 sequence is 12 residues long. The V gene's germline CDR1 is SGHVS and CDR2 FQNEAQ.

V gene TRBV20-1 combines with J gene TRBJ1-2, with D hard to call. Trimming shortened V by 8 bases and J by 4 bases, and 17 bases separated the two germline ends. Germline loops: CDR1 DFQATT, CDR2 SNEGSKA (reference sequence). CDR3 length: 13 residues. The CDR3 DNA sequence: TGCAGTCCGTACGCGGGCGGATTCTATGGCTACACCTTC. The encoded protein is CSPYAGGFYGYTF.

CDR3 sequence (DNA): TGTGCCAGCAGCTCGACAGACCCGAACACCGGGGAGCTGTTTTTT. It encodes CASSSTDPNTGELFF. The genes are TRBV7-1 and TRBJ2-2; weak D call: TRBD1 (5 bases). TRBV7-1 is placed among ORFs of uncertain function. The CDR3 runs 15 residues. The germline V and J ends were trimmed by 3 bases and 0 bases, with 8 bases remaining between them.

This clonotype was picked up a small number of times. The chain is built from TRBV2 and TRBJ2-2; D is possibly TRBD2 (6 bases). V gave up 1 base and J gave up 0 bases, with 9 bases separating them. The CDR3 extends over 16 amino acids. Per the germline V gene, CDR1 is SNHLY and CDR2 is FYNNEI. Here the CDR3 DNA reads TGTGCCAGCAGTGAAGGCGGGGCAGCGAACACCGGGGAGCTGTTTTTT. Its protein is CASSEGGAANTGELFF.

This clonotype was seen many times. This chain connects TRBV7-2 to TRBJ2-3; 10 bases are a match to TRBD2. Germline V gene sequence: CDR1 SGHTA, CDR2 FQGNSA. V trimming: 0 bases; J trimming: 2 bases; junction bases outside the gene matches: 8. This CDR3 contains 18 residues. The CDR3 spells CASSLAEVAGGATDTQYF. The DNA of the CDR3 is TGTGCCAGCAGCTTAGCGGAGGTAGCGGGGGGAGCCACAGATACGCAGTATTTT.

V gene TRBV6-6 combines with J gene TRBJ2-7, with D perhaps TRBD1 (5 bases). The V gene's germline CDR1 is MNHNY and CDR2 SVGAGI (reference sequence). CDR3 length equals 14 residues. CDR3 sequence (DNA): TGTGCCTGCAGTTACGCACAGGATCGTCTTTGGCAGTACGTC. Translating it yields CACSYAQDRLWQYV.

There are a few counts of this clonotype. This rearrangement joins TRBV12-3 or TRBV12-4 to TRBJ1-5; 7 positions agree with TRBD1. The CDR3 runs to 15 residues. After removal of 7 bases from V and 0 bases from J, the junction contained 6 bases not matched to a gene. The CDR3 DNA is TGTGCCAGCACCCAGGGGGGGCCTAGCAATCAGCCCCAGCATTTT. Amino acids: CASTQGGPSNQPQHF.

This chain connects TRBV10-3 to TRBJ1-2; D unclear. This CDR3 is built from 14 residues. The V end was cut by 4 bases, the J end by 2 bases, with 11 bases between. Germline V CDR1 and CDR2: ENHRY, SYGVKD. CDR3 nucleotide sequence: TGTGCCATCAGTGTTGGAATAGACAACTATGGCTACACCTTC. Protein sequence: CAISVGIDNYGYTF.

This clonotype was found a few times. The CDR3, as DNA: TGTGCCAGCAGTGCGGCGGACCGCAATCAGCCCCAGCATTTT. This encodes CASSAADRNQPQHF. This chain connects TRBV6-6 to TRBJ1-5; D unresolved. The V and J ends lost 5 bases and 2 bases respectively, with 10 bases between them. The CDR3 runs to 14 residues. Germline V gene sequence: CDR1 MNHNY, CDR2 SVGAGI (reference sequence).

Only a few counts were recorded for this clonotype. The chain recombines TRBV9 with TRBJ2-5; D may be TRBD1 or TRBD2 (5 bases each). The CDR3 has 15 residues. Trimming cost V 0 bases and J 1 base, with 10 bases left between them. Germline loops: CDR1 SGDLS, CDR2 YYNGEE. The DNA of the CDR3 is TGTGCCAGCAGCGTAGGGGGGAGCCTCCAAGAGACCCAGTACTTC. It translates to CASSVGGSLQETQYF.

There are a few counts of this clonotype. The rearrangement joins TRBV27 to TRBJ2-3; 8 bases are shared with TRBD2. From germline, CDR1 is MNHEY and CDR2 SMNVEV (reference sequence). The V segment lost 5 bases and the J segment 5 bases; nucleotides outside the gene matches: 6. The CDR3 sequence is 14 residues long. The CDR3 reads CASSPGGAVDTQYF. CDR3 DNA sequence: TGTGCCAGCAGTCCGGGGGGGGCGGTAGATACGCAGTATTTT.

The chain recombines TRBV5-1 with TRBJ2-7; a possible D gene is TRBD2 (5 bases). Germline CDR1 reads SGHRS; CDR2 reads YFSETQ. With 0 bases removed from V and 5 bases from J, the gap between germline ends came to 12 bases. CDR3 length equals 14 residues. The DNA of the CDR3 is TGCGCCAGCAGCTTGGGATCCTCCGGGAACGAGCAGTACTTC. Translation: CASSLGSSGNEQYF.

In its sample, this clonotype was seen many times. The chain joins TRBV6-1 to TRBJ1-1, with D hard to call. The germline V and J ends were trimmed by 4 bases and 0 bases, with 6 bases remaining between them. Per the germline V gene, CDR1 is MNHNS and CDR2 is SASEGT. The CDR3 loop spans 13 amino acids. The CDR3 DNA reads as TGTGCCAGCAGTGCCGTCATGAACACTGAAGCTTTCTTT. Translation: CASSAVMNTEAFF.

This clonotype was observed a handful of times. CDR3 protein: CASSSGPLWKEKLFF. The CDR3 bases are TGTGCCAGCAGCTCTGGACCGCTCTGGAAGGAAAAACTGTTTTTT. This chain joins TRBV7-9 and TRBJ1-4; D ambiguous. The V and J ends lost 4 bases and 8 bases respectively, with 17 bases between them. The CDR3 runs to 15 residues. Germline-derived CDR1 and CDR2 are SEHNR and FQNEAQ (reference sequence). The full variable domain, with the rest looked up from reference TRBV7-9 and TRBJ1-4, is DTGVSQNPRHKITKRGQNVTFRCDPISEHNRLYWYRQTLGQGPEFLTYFQNEAQLEKSRLLSDRFSAERPKGSFSTLEIQRTEQGDSAMYLCASSSGPLWKEKLFFGSGTQLSVL.

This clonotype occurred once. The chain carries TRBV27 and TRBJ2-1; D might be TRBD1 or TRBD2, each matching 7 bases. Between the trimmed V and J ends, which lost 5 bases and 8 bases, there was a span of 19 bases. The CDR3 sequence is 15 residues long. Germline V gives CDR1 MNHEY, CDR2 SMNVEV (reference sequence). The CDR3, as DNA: TGTGCCAGCAGTCCCTCAGGGGGGGCCGGCTATGAGCAGTTCTTC. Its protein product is CASSPSGGAGYEQFF.

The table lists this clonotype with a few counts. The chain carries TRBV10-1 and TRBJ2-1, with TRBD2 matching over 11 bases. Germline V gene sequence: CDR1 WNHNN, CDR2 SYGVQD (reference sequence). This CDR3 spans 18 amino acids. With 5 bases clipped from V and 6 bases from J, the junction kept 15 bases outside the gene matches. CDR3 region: CASSTGLAGLLTGNEQFF. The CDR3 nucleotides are TGCGCCAGCAGTACAGGACTAGCGGGCCTCCTAACGGGCAATGAGCAGTTCTTC.

The CDR3 sequence: CASSLAGRDGYEQYF. The CDR3 region has the DNA TGTGCCAGCAGCTTAGCGGGCAGGGACGGCTACGAGCAGTACTTC. The chain combines TRBV7-9 with TRBJ2-7; D assignment may be TRBD1 or TRBD2 (5 bases each). The germline CDR1 and CDR2 sequences are SEHNR and FQNEAQ (reference sequence). The V end lost 0 bases, the J end lost 3 bases, and 12 bases lay between the germline ends. The CDR3 covers 15 residues.